The text below deals with one TCR beta chain. These data belong to a study of blood T cell repertoires in COVID-19. Across the study: The United States, Italy and Spain were the sources of the acute and convalescent COVID-19 samples. T cells, B-cell-depleted T cells, or PBMCs provided the cDNA or gDNA that served as material.

The CDR3 has 14 residues. Looked up from germline, CDR1 is SGDLS and CDR2 is YYNGEE. V lost 3 bases, J lost 4 bases, and 13 bases lay in between. Under the authors' procedure: By means of reference gene primer amplification, nucleated cell counts were estimated. The method was immunoSEQ multiplex PCR; TCRdb's version includes in-frame clones alone and lacks a portion of them. That table is the source of V, J and clone size, and D and trimming were worked out from the DNA. The table has about 130,000 clones, around 88% seen once. The V call is TRBV9, the J call TRBJ1-2, with D perhaps TRBD1 (6 bases). Material: peripheral blood. The receptor comes from a woman aged 50 to 60 who had recovered from COVID-19. This CDR3 reads CASSGDRRSYGYTF. DNA for the CDR3: TGTGCCAGCAGCGGTGACAGGAGATCCTATGGCTACACCTTC.